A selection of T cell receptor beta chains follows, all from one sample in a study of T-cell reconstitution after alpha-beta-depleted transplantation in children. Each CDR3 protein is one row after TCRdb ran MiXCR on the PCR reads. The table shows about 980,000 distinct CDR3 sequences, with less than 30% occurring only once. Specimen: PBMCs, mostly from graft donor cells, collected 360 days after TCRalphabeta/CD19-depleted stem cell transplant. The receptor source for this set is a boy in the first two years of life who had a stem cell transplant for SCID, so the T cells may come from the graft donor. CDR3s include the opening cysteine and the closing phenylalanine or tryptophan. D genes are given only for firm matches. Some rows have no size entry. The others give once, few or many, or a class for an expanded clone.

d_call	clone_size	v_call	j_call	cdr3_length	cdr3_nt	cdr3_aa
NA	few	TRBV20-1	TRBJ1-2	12	TGCAGTGCTCAACGGGGGGGGCAAGGCTACACCTTC	CSAQRGGQGYTF
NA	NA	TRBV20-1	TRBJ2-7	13	TGCAGTGCTAGTTCGGGGGGCGTTTACGAGCAGTACTTC	CSASSGGVYEQYF
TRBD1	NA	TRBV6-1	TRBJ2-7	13	TGTGCCAGCAGGGGACAGCTGGCCTACGAGCAGTACTTC	CASRGQLAYEQYF
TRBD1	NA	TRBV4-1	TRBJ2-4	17	TGCGCCAGCAGCCGCCCCGGACAGGGGTGGACCAAAAACATTCAGTACTTC	CASSRPGQGWTKNIQYF
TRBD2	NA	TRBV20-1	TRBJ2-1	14	TGCAGTGCTTTTACTAGCGGGGCTTACAATGAGCAGTTCTTC	CSAFTSGAYNEQFF
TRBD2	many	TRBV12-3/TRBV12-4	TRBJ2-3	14	TGTGCCAGCAGTTTACGGGGGGGCGCAGATACGCAGTATTTT	CASSLRGGADTQYF
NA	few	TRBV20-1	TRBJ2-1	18	TGCAGTGCTAGGCAGAAGGGACTCTCAGACCGATTTTACAATGAGCAGTTCTTC	CSARQKGLSDRFYNEQFF
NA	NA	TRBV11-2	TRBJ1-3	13	TGTGCCATCAGCTTAGGACAGCTGAATCCCATATATTTT	CAISLGQLNPIYF
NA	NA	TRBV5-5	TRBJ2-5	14	TGTGCCAGCAGCTTGGAGCCACCTCAGGAGACCCAGTACTTC	CASSLEPPQETQYF
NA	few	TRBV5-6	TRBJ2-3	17	TGTGCCAGCAGCCGGGGGCCGGGACTAAAACGCACAGATACGCAGTATTTT	CASSRGPGLKRTDTQYF
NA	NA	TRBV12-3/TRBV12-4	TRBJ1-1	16	TGTGCCAGCAGTTATAATCCAGGGGTGAGGAACACTGAAGCTTTCTTT	CASSYNPGVRNTEAFF
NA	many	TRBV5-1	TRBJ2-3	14	TGCGCCAGCAGCCTCAGCTCTAGCACAGATACGCAGTATTTT	CASSLSSSTDTQYF
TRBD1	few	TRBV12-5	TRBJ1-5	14	TGTGCTAGTGCCCAGACAGGGTTCAATCAGCCCCAGCATTTT	CASAQTGFNQPQHF
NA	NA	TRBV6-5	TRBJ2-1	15	TGTGCCAGCAGCTTCGACAGAAAGCCCTACAATGAGCAGTTCTTC	CASSFDRKPYNEQFF
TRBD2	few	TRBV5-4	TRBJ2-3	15	TGTGCCAGCAGCTCGGGACTAGCATACACAGATACGCAGTATTTT	CASSSGLAYTDTQYF
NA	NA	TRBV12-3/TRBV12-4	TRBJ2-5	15	TGTGCCAGCAGTCCCGCCCAGCGGCTGAGGGAGACCCAGTACTTC	CASSPAQRLRETQYF
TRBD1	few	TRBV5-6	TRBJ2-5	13	TGTGCCAGCATCAGGGGGTCCCAAGAGACCCAGTACTTC	CASIRGSQETQYF
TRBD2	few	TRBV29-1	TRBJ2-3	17	TGCAGCGTTCCCGGAGCGGGGGGCAACCCTAGCACAGATACGCAGTATTTT	CSVPGAGGNPSTDTQYF
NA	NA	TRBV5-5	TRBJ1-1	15	TGTGCCAGCAGCTTGGTAGGGCCAGAGAACACTGAAGCTTTCTTT	CASSLVGPENTEAFF
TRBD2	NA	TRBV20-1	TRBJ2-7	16	TGCAGTGCTACCCGGTATACAGGCGGGGGGTACTACGAGCAGTACTTC	CSATRYTGGGYYEQYF
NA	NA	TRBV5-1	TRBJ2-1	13	TGCGCCAGCAGCTTGGCCAACGGCAATGAGCAGTTCTTC	CASSLANGNEQFF
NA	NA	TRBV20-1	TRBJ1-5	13	TGCAGTGCTAGAGGGGTCGCAATCCAGCCCCAGCATTTT	CSARGVAIQPQHF
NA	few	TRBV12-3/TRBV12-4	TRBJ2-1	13	TGTGCCAGCAGTTTATCGGGGGCGAATGAGCAGTTCTTC	CASSLSGANEQFF
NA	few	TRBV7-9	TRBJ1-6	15	TGTGCCAGCAGCCCTCGAACAGGGTGGGATTCACCCCTCCACTTT	CASSPRTGWDSPLHF
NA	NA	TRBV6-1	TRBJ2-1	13	TGTGCCAGCTCCCCAGCACGCCGCCTAGGGCAGTTCTTC	CASSPARRLGQFF
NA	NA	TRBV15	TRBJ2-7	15	TGTGCCACCAGCAGCTACAGTCGACATACCTACGAGCAGTACTTC	CATSSYSRHTYEQYF
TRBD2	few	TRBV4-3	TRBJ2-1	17	TGCGCCAGCAGCCAAACGTCGCCCGGTAGCGGGGGCTATGAGCAGTTCTTC	CASSQTSPGSGGYEQFF
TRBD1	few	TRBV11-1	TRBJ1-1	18	TGTGCCAGCAGCTCGATGCCGGGACAGGGGCCCATGAACACTGAAGCTTTCTTT	CASSSMPGQGPMNTEAFF
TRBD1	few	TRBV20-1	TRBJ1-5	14	TGCAGTGCTAGGACAGGGGGGAGCAATCAGCCCCAGCATTTT	CSARTGGSNQPQHF
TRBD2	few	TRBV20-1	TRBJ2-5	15	TGCAGTGCTAGAGATCGCAGGCGGGGGGCGGAGACCCAGTACTTC	CSARDRRRGAETQYF
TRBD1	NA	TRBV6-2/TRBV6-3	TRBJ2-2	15	TGTGCCAGCACCGGACAGGGGCTGAACACCGGGGAGCTGTTTTTT	CASTGQGLNTGELFF
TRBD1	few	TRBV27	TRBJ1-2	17	TGTGCCAGCAGTTTTGGACAGGGGACCCCCCTAAACTATGGCTACACCTTC	CASSFGQGTPLNYGYTF
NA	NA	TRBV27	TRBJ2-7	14	TGTGCCAGCAGTTCGCTGGCAGGTGTCTACGAGCAGTACTTC	CASSSLAGVYEQYF
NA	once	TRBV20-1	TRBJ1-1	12	TGCAGTGCTAGACTCACGGGGTATGAAGCTTTCTTT	CSARLTGYEAFF
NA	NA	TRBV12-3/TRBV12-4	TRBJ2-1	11	TGTGCCAGCAGTTTTGCCCATGAGCAGTTCTTC	CASSFAHEQFF